This T cell receptor beta chain comes out of a study of CD8 T cells in ankylosing spondylitis. Study-level results: Characteristic, it appeared, of ankylosing spondylitis blood was a TCR beta motif of fewer than 10 highly homologous variants. Some of these motif variants have turned up before, in reports on reactive arthritis synovial fluid and blood. Clones tied to disease were said to be significantly enriched in matched ankylosing spondylitis synovial fluid.

In the case of this clonotype: No antigen is known for it.

From germline, CDR1 is MDHEN and CDR2 SYDVKM. The CDR3 has 16 residues. Trimming removed 5 bases from V and 2 bases from J; junction bases left unmatched: 5. Researchers built TCR beta libraries using quantitative 5'-RACE with molecular barcodes. Each CDR3 protein gets one entry after TCRdb re-called the 5' RACE reads with MiXCR. Of 300,000 to 400,000 distinct CDR3 sequences in the sample, about 20% were seen once. The material sequenced was blood, either unsorted or a sorted T cell fraction (not recorded which). The V and J genes are TRBV28 and TRBJ2-5, with 13 bases matching TRBD2. This sequence was found in a male donor with ankylosing spondylitis. In DNA form, the CDR3 reads TGTGCCAGCAGTCCCGCGACTAGCGGGAGGCAAGAGACCCAGTACTTC. Its protein is CASSPATSGRQETQYF.